What follows are 3 T cell receptor beta chains derived from one specimen sequenced in a study of cytomegalovirus exposure and HLA in healthy donors. Researchers ran the PCR with 60 Vbeta and 13 Jbeta primers. Clones were sequenced by immunoSEQ multiplex PCR, and TCRdb holds only the in-frame ones, with some missing. The sample includes 80,000 to 95,000 clones, about four fifths of them seen just once. The sample consisted of PBMCs. These receptors all stem from a woman aged 25 to 39 in good health and CMV-seronegative.

This sequence joins TRBV5-4 and TRBJ1-2, with D possibly matching TRBD1 (5 bases). CDR3 size: 16 residues. Per the germline V gene, CDR1 is SGHNT and CDR2 is YYREEE (reference sequence). Trimming removed 3 bases from V and 0 bases from J, with 15 bases in between. As DNA, the CDR3 is TGTGCCAGCAGCTACGGGGCGGGATCTTCTAACTATGGCTACACCTTC. Protein: CASSYGAGSSNYGYTF. Filled out from reference TRBV5-4 and TRBJ1-2, the complete variable domain reads ETGVTQSPTHLIKTRGQQVTLRCSSQSGHNTVSWYQQALGQGPQFIFQYYREEENGRGNFPPRFSGLQFPNYSSELNVNALELDDSALYLCASSYGAGSSNYGYTFGSGTRLTVV.

This chain joins TRBV7-3 and TRBJ2-2; 7 bases agree with TRBD2. V lost 3 bases, J lost 3 bases, and 4 bases stayed unmatched. The CDR3 contains 15 residues. The germline CDR1 and CDR2 sequences are SGHTA and FQGTGA. The CDR3 is CASSLVGGDTGELFF. The CDR3, as DNA: TGTGCCAGCAGCTTGGTGGGGGGGGACACCGGGGAGCTGTTTTTT. Filled out from reference TRBV7-3 and TRBJ2-2, the complete variable domain reads GAGVSQTPSNKVTEKGKYVELRCDPISGHTALYWYRQSLGQGPEFLIYFQGTGAADDSGLPNDRFFAVRPEGSVSTLKIQRTERGDSAVYLCASSLVGGDTGELFFGEGSRLTVL.

The sample holds one count of this clone. The chain combines TRBV6-1 with TRBJ2-7; TRBD2 matches at 7 bases. CDR1 is MNHNS, CDR2 SASEGT, per germline. The CDR3 is 15 residues long. V shed 2 bases, J shed 2 bases, and the junction held 6 bases outside the gene matches. The CDR3 nucleotides are TGTGCCAGCAGTGAAAGCCCCGGACTAGCCTACGAGCAGTACTTC. This codes for CASSESPGLAYEQYF.